The 22 T cell receptor beta chains given below trace back to one sample, sequenced in a study of read filtering for tumor transcriptome and immune sequencing. From about 400 ng of RNA, a library with molecular barcoded alpha/delta and beta/gamma adaptors was made. TCRdb analysed the reads with MiXCR anew, one entry per CDR3 protein. The sample consists of 50,000 to 65,000 distinct CDR3 sequences, about 21% of them appearing once. Sequencing was done on a sample of a population of CD138-negative cells sorted from bone marrow. All receptors come from a donor at least 40 years old with multiple myeloma.

The chain carries TRBV27 and TRBJ2-2; TRBD2 is a possible D gene (7 bases). The CDR3 is 16 residues long. V gave up 3 bases and J gave up 5 bases, with 16 bases separating them. Germline assignment: CDR1 MNHEY and CDR2 SMNVEV (reference sequence). CDR3 protein: CASSFGGGPNTGELFF. The CDR3 nucleotides are TGTGCCAGCAGTTTTGGCGGGGGCCCCAATACCGGGGAGCTGTTTTTT.

This clonotype has ten or more counts. The rearrangement uses TRBV7-9 and TRBJ1-2, with a tentative D call TRBD1 (6 bases). Germline values: CDR1 SEHNR, CDR2 FQNEAQ (reference sequence). V lost 5 bases, J lost 0 bases, and 19 bases lay in between. This CDR3 spans 17 amino acids. The CDR3 DNA sequence: TGTGCCAGCAGCCGTTTGGGGGGCCCCTTAGCTAACTATGGCTACACCTTC. The encoded protein is CASSRLGGPLANYGYTF.

In this sample, this clonotype turned up many times. J is TRBJ2-5 and V is TRBV12-3 or TRBV12-4; D may be TRBD2 (6 bases). The CDR3 sequence is 12 residues long. V shed 8 bases and J shed 4 bases, with 11 bases lying between them. DNA of the CDR3: TGTGCCAGCGGGGACTTCCCAGAGACCCAGTACTTC. Its protein product is CASGDFPETQYF.

A few counts support this clonotype. Possible read error: a much larger clone is one base away. The rearrangement joins TRBV29-1 to TRBJ2-6, with TRBD2 as a possible D gene (5 bases). The germline V gene encodes CDR1 SQVTM and CDR2 ANQGSEA. The V end was cut by 7 bases, the J end by 2 bases, with 9 bases between. This CDR3 is 13 amino acids long. The CDR3 spells CSAEGAGANVLTF. The CDR3, as DNA: TGCAGCGCTGAGGGTGCTGGGGCCAACGTCCTGACTTTC.

This clonotype was observed many times. The rearrangement uses TRBV6-2 or TRBV6-3 and TRBJ2-7; unclear D gene. The CDR3 has 13 amino acids. Per germline, CDR1 MNHEY and CDR2 SVGEGT. Trimming left V 6 bases short and J 5 bases short, with 14 bases between. Written as DNA, the CDR3 is TGTGCCAGCAGATCCGTTGGGGTCAACGAGCAGTACTTC. Its translation is CASRSVGVNEQYF.

This clonotype came up many times. The rearrangement joins TRBV27 to TRBJ1-5; D is undetermined. CDR1 is MNHEY and CDR2 is SMNVEV in the germline V gene (reference sequence). The V end lost 0 bases, the J end lost 0 bases, and 6 bases lay between the germline ends. The CDR3 runs 15 residues. Here the CDR3 reads CASSLSAYSNQPQHF. The CDR3 bases are TGTGCCAGCAGTTTATCGGCCTATAGCAATCAGCCCCAGCATTTT.

This clonotype came up a few times. The chain carries TRBV5-1 and TRBJ1-6, with 9 bases that match TRBD1. Germline V gives CDR1 SGHRS, CDR2 YFSETQ. CDR3 length: 14 amino acids. V dropped 3 bases and J dropped 7; count of bases not matched to a gene: 2. In nucleotides, the CDR3 is TGCGCCAGCAGCTCGGGACAGGGCAATTCACCCCTCCACTTT. Its translation is CASSSGQGNSPLHF.

This clonotype was counted many times. The chain employs TRBV2 and TRBJ1-5; D is possibly TRBD1 (6 bases). Trimming cost V 10 bases and J 0 bases, with 13 bases left between them. This CDR3 comprises 14 residues. CDR1 and CDR2 (germline): SNHLY, FYNNEI. The chain's CDR3 is CATRGGFSNQPQHF. In DNA, the CDR3 is TGTGCCACCAGGGGAGGGTTTAGCAATCAGCCCCAGCATTTT. The full variable domain, its missing parts supplied by reference TRBV2 and TRBJ1-5, is EPEVTQTPSHQVTQMGQEVILRCVPISNHLYFYWYRQILGQKVEFLVSFYNNEISEKSEIFDDQFSVERPDGSNFTLKIRSTKLEDSAMYFCATRGGFSNQPQHFGDGTRLSIL.

The chain couples TRBV5-5 to TRBJ1-1; no clear D. V shed 7 bases and J shed 2 bases, with 15 bases lying between them. The germline CDR1 and CDR2 sequences are SGHKS and YYEKEE (reference sequence). This CDR3 is 14 amino acids long. Written as DNA, the CDR3 is TGTGCCAGCGGCCAAGGGCCGGGAAACACTGAAGCTTTCTTT. Its protein is CASGQGPGNTEAFF.

The table lists this clonotype with many counts. DNA for the CDR3: TGTGCCAGCAGTTACCGCAGCCAAGAGACCCAGTACTTC. Protein sequence: CASSYRSQETQYF. This chain links TRBV6-1 with TRBJ2-5, with D unclear. The ends were cut back, 5 bases at V and 1 base at J, with 8 bases in the middle. The germline V gene has CDR1 MNHNS and CDR2 SASEGT. The CDR3 totals 13 residues.

The table lists this clonotype with many counts. The J gene is TRBJ1-1, the V gene TRBV18; TRBD1 aligns across 11 bases. The CDR3 is made up of 16 amino acids. The germline V gene has CDR1 KGHSH and CDR2 LQKENI. J lost 2 bases, V lost 1 base, and 3 bases had no gene match. For the CDR3, the DNA is TGTGCCAGCTCACCACAGGGACAGGGGGTAAACACTGAAGCTTTCTTT. As protein: CASSPQGQGVNTEAFF. The variable domain in full, completed from reference TRBV18 and TRBJ1-1, reads NAGVMQNPRHLVRRRGQEARLRCSPMKGHSHVYWYRQLPEEGLKFMVYLQKENIIDESGMPKERFSAEFPKEGPSILRIQQVVRGDSAAYFCASSPQGQGVNTEAFFGQGTRLTVV.

As for this clonotype: Possible read error: a much larger clone is one base away. This chain joins TRBV19 and TRBJ2-2, with D tentatively TRBD1 (5 bases). Germline lookup yields CDR1 LNHDA and CDR2 SQIVND (reference sequence). There are 13 residues in the CDR3. Trimming removed 8 bases at V and 4 bases at J, with 11 bases between. This chain's CDR3 is CASCNQGTGELFF. The CDR3 nucleotides are TGTGCCAGTTGTAACCAGGGCACCGGGGAGCTGTTTTTT.

This clonotype was detected many times. CDR3 protein: CASSSRDRLSYEQYF. CDR3 coding DNA: TGTGCCAGCAGTTCCCGGGACAGGCTCTCCTACGAGCAGTACTTC. The rearrangement uses TRBV12-3 or TRBV12-4 and TRBJ2-7; 8 bases fit TRBD1. Unmatched junction bases numbered 5, after V lost 4 bases and J lost 0 bases. CDR3 length: 15 amino acids.

About this clonotype: In this CDR3 the conserved last residue, phenylalanine or tryptophan, is missing, so a read error is likely. The chain is built from TRBV11-3 and TRBJ2-1; TRBD2 aligns across 14 bases. This CDR3 spans 18 amino acids. Germline V CDR1 and CDR2: SGHNT, YENEEA. CDR3 sequence: CASSLFGTSGRVHNGQFL. The CDR3 DNA sequence: TGTGCCAGCAGCTTATTCGGGACTAGCGGGAGAGTCCACAATGGGCAGTTCTTA.

This clonotype has ten or more counts. V gene TRBV6-6 combines with J gene TRBJ2-1; 10 bases agree with TRBD2. This CDR3 region has 17 residues. Germline trimming cut 5 bases from V and 0 bases from J; bases unmatched to any gene: 7. Germline CDR1 MNHNY, CDR2 SVGAGI (reference sequence). CDR3 sequence reads: CASSRGLAASSYNEQFF. In DNA form, the CDR3 reads TGTGCCAGCAGTCGTGGACTAGCGGCCTCCTCCTACAATGAGCAGTTCTTC.

The sample holds many counts of this clonotype. The chain has TRBV6-1 and TRBJ1-4; D remains unclear. This CDR3 is built from 14 residues. V shed 5 bases and J shed 0 bases, with 7 bases lying between them. Germline lookup yields CDR1 MNHNS and CDR2 SASEGT. CDR3 sequence reads: CASSPVSTNEKLFF. CDR3 nucleotides: TGTGCCAGCAGTCCGGTGTCAACTAATGAAAAACTGTTTTTT.

The sample holds a few counts of this clonotype. The chain joins TRBV6-1 to TRBJ2-1; D not certain. Looked up from germline, CDR1 is MNHNS and CDR2 is SASEGT. Trimming removed 5 bases from V and 8 bases from J, with 7 bases in between. CDR3 length equals 11 residues. CDR3 protein: CASSRRDEQFF. In DNA, the CDR3 is TGTGCCAGCAGTAGAAGGGATGAGCAGTTCTTC.

This clonotype showed up many times. The rearrangement joins TRBV30 to TRBJ1-1, with 8 bases matching TRBD1. Germline assignment: CDR1 GTSNPN and CDR2 SVGIG (reference sequence). The ends lost 2 bases at V and 0 bases at J; junction bases unmatched: 2. The CDR3 totals 14 residues. CDR3: CAWSTGGLNTEAFF. DNA for the CDR3: TGTGCCTGGAGTACAGGGGGGTTGAACACTGAAGCTTTCTTT.

With respect to this clonotype: A read error may be the cause here, since a much bigger clone is one base away. The chain links TRBV3-1 to TRBJ2-7; the match to TRBD1 covers 8 bases. This CDR3 is built from 14 residues. Germline CDR1 is LGHDT and CDR2 is YNNKEL (reference sequence). The CDR3 region is CASCYAGQGGERYF. As DNA, the CDR3 is TGTGCCAGCTGCTACGCAGGACAGGGCGGCGAGCGGTACTTC.

Details on this clonotype: One junction end does not reproduce the germline sequence, and a read error may be involved. The chain couples TRBV7-2 to TRBJ2-1, with D possibly matching TRBD1 (6 bases). The CDR3 has 15 amino acids. Germline V gene lookup returns CDR1 SGHTA and CDR2 FQGNSA. The CDR3 sequence is CASSRTGSSYNDQLF. The CDR3 bases are TGTGCCAGCAGCCGAACAGGGAGCTCCTACAATGATCAGCTCTTC.

This clonotype appeared once. The V gene is TRBV9, the J gene TRBJ2-7, with a tentative D call TRBD1 (6 bases). In germline, CDR1 is SGDLS, CDR2 YYNGEE. The V gene lost 2 bases and the J gene lost 4 bases, with 13 bases spanning the gap. The CDR3 length is 14 residues. The CDR3: CASSVGPGAYEQYF. Written as DNA, the CDR3 is TGTGCCAGCAGCGTGGGGCCAGGGGCATACGAGCAGTACTTC. Full variable domain (outside the CDR3, taken from reference TRBV9 and TRBJ2-7): DSGVTQTPKHLITATGQRVTLRCSPRSGDLSVYWYQQSLDQGLQFLIQYYNGEERAKGNILERFSAQQFPDLHSELNLSSLELGDSALYFCASSVGPGAYEQYFGPGTRLTVT.

For this clonotype: The junction does not match germline at one end; this may be a read error. The V call is TRBV7-8, the J call TRBJ1-1, with D uncertain. CDR1 is SGHVS and CDR2 is FQNEAQ in the germline V gene. The CDR3 is 14 amino acids. CDR3 sequence: CSSSLAEDHTEAFF. The CDR3 nucleotides are TGTTCCAGCAGCTTAGCGGAGGACCACACTGAAGCTTTCTTT.